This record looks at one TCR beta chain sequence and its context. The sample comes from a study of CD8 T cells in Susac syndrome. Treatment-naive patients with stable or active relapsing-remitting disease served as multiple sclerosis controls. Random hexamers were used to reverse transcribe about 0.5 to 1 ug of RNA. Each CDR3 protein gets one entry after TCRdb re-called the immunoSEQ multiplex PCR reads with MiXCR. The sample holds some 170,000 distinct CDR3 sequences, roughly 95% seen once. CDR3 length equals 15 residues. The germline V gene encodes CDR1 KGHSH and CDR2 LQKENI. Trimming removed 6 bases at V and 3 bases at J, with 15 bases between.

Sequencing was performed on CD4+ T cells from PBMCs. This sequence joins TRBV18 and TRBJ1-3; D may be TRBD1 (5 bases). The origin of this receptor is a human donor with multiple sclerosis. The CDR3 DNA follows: TGTGCCAGCTCCTTGGGCCAGGGAGATGGAAACACCATATATTTT. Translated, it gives CASSLGQGDGNTIYF.